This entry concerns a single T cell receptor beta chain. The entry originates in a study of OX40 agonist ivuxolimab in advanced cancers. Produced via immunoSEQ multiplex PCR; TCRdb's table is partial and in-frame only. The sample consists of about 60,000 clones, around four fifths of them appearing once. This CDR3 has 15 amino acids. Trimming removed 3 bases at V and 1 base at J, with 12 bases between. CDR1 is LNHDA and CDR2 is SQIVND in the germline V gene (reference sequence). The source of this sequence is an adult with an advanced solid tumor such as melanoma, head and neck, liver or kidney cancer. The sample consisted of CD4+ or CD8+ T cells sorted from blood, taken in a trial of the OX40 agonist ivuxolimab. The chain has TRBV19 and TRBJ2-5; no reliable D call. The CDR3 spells CASSILGGRQETQYF. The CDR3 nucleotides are TGTGCCAGTAGTATTCTTGGCGGCCGCCAAGAGACCCAGTACTTC.